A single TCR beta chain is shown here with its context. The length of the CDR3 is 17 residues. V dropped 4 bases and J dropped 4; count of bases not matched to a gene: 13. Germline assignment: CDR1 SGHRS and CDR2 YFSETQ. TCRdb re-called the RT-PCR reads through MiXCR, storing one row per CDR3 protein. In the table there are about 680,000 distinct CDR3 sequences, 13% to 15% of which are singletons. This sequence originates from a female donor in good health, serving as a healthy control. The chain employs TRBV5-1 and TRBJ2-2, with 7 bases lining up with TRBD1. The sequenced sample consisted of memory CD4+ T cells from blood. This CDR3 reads CASSRDSGTASTGELFF. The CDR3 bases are TGCGCCAGCAGCCGTGATTCCGGGACAGCGAGCACCGGGGAGCTGTTTTTT.